This T cell receptor (beta chain) was found in a study of T-cell reconstitution after alpha-beta-depleted transplantation in children. Study-level findings and limits: The origin of high day-60 TCRbeta diversity in some patients lay in surviving recipient T cells and thymic progenitors. Several hundred rapidly expanded clones from non-depleted graft cells reportedly supplied alpha-beta T cells about two months post-transplant. Diversity and T-cell counts at one year after transplant derived mostly from new T cells.

Library preparation (for TCRbeta) was performed with unique molecular identifiers. TCRdb re-called the PCR reads with MiXCR, one entry per CDR3 protein. Among approximately 350,000 distinct CDR3 sequences, 15% to 20% were seen once, and the ten largest hold about 41%. As for this clonotype: Its antigen is as yet unknown.

This CDR3 spans 16 amino acids. Germline V gene lookup returns CDR1 MDHEN and CDR2 SYDVKM. The V segment lost 3 bases and the J segment 1 base; nucleotides outside the gene matches: 4. This TCR derives from a male patient aged 2 to 10 who had a stem cell transplant for acute lymphoblastic leukemia, so the T cells may come from the graft donor. Material: PBMCs, mostly from graft donor cells, obtained 360 days after TCRalphabeta/CD19-depleted stem cell transplant. The rearrangement uses TRBV28 and TRBJ2-2; 8 positions match TRBD1. Written as DNA, the CDR3 is TGTGCCAGCAGTTTGAGGACAGGGATGAACACCGGGGAGCTGTTTTTT. This gives the protein CASSLRTGMNTGELFF.